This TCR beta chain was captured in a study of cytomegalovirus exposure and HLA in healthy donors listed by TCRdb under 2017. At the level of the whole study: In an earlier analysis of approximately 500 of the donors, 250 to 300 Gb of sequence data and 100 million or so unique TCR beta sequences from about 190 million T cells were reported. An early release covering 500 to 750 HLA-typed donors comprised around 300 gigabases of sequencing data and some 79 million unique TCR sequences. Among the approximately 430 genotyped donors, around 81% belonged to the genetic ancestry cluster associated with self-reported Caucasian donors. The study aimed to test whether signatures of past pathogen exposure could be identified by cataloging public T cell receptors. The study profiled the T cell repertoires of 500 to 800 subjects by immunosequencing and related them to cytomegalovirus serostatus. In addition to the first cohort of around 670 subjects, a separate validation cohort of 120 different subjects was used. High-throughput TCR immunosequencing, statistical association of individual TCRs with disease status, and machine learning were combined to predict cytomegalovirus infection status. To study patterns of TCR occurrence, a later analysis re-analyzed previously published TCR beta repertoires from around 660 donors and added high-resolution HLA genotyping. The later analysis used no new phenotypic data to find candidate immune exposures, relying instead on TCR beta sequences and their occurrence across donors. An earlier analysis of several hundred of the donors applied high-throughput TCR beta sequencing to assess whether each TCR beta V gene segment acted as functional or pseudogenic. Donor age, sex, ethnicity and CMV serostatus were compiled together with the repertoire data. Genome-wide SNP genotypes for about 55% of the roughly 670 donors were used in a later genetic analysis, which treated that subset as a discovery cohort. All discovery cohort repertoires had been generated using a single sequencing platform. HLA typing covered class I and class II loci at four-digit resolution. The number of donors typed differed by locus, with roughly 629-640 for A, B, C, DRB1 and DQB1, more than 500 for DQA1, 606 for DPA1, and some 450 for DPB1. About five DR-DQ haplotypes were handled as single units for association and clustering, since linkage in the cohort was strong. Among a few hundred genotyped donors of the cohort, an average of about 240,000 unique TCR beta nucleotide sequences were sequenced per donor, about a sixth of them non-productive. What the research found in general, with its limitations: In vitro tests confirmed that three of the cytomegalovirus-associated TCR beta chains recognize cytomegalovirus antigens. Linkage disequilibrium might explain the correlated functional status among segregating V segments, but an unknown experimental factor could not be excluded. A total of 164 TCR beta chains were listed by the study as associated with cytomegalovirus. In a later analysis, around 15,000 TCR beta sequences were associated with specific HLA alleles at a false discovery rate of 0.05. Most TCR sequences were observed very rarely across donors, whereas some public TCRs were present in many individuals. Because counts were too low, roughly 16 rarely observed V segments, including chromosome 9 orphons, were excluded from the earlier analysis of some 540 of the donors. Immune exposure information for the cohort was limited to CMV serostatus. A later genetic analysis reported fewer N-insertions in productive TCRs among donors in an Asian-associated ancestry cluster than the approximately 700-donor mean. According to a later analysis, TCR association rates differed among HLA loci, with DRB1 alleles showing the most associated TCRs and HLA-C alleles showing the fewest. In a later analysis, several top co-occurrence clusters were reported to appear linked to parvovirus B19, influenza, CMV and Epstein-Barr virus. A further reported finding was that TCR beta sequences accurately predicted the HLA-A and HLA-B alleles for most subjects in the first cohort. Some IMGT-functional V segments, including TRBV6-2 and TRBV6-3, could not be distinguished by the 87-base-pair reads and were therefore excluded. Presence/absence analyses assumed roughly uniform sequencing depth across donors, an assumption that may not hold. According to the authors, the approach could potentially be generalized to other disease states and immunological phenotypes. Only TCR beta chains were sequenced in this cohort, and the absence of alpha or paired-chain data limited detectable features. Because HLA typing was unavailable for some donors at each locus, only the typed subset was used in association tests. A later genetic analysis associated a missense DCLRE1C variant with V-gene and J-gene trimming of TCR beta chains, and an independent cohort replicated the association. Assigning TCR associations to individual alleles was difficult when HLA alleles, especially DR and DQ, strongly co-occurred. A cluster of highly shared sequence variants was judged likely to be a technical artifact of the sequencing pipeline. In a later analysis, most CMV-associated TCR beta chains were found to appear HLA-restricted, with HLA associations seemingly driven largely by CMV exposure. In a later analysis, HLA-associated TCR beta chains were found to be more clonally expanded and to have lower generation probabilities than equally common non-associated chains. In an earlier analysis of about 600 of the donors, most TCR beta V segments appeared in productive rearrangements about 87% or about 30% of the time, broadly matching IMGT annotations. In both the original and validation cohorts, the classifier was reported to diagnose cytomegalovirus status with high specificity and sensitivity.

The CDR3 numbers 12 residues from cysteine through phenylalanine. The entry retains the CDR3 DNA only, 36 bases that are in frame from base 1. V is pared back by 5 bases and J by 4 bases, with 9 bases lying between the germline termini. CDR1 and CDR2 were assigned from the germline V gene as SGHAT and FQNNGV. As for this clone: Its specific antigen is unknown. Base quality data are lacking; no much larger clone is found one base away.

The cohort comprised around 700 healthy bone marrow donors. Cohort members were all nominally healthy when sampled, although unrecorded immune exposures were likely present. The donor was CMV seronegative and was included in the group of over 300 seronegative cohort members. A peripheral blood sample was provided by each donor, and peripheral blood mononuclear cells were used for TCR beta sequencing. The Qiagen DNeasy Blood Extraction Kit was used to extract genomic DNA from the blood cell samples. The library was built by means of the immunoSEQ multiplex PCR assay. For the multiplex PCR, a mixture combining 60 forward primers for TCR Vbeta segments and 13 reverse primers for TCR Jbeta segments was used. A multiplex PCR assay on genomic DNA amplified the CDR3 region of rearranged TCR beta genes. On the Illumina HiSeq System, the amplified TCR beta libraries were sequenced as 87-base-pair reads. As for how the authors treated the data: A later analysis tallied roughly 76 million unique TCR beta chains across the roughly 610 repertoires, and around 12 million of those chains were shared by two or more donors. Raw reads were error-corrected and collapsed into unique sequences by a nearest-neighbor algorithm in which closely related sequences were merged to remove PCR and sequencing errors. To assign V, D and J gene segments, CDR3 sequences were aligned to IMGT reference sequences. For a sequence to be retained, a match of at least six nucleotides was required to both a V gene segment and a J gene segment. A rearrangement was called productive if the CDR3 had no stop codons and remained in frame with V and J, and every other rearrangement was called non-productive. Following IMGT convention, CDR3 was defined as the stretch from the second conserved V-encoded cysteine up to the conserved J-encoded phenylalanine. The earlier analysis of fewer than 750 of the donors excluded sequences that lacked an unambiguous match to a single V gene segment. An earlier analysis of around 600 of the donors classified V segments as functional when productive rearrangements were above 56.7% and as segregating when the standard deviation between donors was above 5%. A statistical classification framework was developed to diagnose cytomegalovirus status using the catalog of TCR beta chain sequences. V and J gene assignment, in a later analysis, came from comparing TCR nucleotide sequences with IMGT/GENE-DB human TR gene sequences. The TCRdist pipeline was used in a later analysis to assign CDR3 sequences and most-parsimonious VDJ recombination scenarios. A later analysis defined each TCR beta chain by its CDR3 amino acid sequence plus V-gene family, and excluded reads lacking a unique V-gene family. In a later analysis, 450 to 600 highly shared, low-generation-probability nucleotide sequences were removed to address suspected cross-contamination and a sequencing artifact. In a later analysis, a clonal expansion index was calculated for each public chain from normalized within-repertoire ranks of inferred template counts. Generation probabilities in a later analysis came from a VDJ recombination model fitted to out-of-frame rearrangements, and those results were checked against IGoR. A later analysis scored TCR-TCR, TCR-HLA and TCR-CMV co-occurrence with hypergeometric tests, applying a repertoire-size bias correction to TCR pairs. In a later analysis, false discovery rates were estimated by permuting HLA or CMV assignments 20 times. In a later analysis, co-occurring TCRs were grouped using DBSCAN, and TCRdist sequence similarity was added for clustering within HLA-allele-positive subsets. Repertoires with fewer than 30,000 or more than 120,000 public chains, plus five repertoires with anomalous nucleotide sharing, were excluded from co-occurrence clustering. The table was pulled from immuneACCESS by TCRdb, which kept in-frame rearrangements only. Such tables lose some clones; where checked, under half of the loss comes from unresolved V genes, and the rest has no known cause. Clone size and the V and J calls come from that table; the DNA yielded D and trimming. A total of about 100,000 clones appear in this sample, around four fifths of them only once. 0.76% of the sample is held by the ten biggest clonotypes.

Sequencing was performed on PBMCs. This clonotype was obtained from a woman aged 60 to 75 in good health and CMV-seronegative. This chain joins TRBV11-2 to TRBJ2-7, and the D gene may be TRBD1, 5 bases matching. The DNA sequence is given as TGTGCCAGCAGCCCCGACAGTTACGAGCAGTACTTC. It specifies CASSPDSYEQYF.